The source of this TCR beta chain is a study of response to subunit inactivated influenza vaccine listed by TCRdb under 2018. Regarding the study in general: Deep quantitative profiling of the T cell receptor repertoire was used in the study to follow responses to a trivalent subunit inactivated influenza vaccine.

Overall study results and their limits: The authors suggested that each seasonal influenza vaccination may recruit only a limited number of new T cells.

Libraries were built with RT-PCR. Reads for this sample came from an Illumina HiSeq 2500. The public reads were run again by TCRdb, first through fastp at Q25 and then through MiXCR, and only productive beta chains were kept. Each record represents a unique CDR3 protein, reported with the most common genes and DNA among its rows. Across this sample there are more than 450,000 distinct CDR3 sequences, with approximately 12% seen only once. The ten largest clones take up 10% of the sample. This clonotype was seen only a few times. Its antigen is not yet known. No much larger clone is present one base from it, and per-base qualities are unavailable. V is shortened by 4 bases, J by 4 bases, and the region joining them spans 13 bases. The germline V gene provides CDR1 SGHDT and CDR2 YYEEEE. Spanning cysteine to phenylalanine, the CDR3 consists of 14 amino acids. Only the CDR3 DNA is retained, 42 bases long and in frame from the first base.

The sample here was PBMCs from blood, taken on the day of vaccination. The chain joins TRBV5-6 to TRBJ2-3, with the D gene call left open. The TCR comes from a man aged 50 to 60 who received an inactivated influenza vaccine. Donor details come from another sample of the same person, matched by shared clones. The CDR3 protein is CASSPWILPDTQYF. DNA sequence: TGTGCCAGCAGCCCCTGGATTTTACCAGATACGCAGTATTTT.